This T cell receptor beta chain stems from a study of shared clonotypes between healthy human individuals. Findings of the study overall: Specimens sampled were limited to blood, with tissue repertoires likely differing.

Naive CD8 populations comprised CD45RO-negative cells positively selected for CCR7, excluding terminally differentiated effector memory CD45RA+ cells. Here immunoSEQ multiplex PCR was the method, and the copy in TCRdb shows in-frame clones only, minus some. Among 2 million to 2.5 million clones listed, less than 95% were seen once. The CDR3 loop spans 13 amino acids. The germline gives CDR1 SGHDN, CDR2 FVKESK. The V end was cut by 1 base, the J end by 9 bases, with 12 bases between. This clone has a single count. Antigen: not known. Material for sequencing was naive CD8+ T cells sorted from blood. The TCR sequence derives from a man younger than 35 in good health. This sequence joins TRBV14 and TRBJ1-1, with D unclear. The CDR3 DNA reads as TGTGCCAGCAGCCAAGTTTACCAGACGAAAGCTTTCTTT. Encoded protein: CASSQVYQTKAFF.